These T cell receptor beta chains were read from a single sample in a study of cytomegalovirus exposure and HLA in healthy donors. Profiled with immunoSEQ multiplex PCR; TCRdb holds only in-frame clones, not every one. The sample has about 160,000 clones, roughly 80% seen once. The sequenced sample consisted of PBMCs. All receptors derive from a male donor in good health and CMV-seropositive. Each CDR3 is given with its conserved first and last residue. The D gene is left open where the match is weak. Where a row states a size, it is once, few, many or the class of an expanded clone; other rows omit it.

NA	NA	TRBV15	TRBJ1-5	TGTGCCACCAGCATGAGGATCATCGGTCAGCCCCAGCATTTT	CATSMRIIGQPQHF
NA	NA	TRBV5-1	TRBJ2-3	TGCGCCAGCAGCCTCAATCCAGGGGTAAGAGATACGCAGTATTTT	CASSLNPGVRDTQYF
NA	TRBD1	TRBV7-9	TRBJ1-4	TGTGCCAGCAGCTCCTCCAGGGGGCTGGATGAAAAACTGTTTTTT	CASSSSRGLDEKLFF
NA	TRBD2	TRBV19	TRBJ2-2	TGTGCCAGTAGTAGAGTAGCGGGAGCGAACACCGGGGAGCTGTTTTTT	CASSRVAGANTGELFF
NA	TRBD1	TRBV2	TRBJ1-2	TGTGCCAGCAGCTCACGGACAGGGACCTATGGCTACACCTTC	CASSSRTGTYGYTF
NA	TRBD2	TRBV5-1	TRBJ2-5	TGCGCCAGCACCCCGACTAGCGGGTACCAAGAGACCCAGTACTTC	CASTPTSGYQETQYF
few	TRBD1	TRBV9	TRBJ2-3	TGTGCCAGCAGCGTCGCCGGGACAGGATCCGATACGCAGTATTTT	CASSVAGTGSDTQYF
NA	NA	TRBV10-3	TRBJ2-7	TGTGCCATCAACCGGGGCAGACTAGACTACGAGCAGTACTTC	CAINRGRLDYEQYF
NA	TRBD2	TRBV11-3	TRBJ2-3	TGTGCCAGCAGCTTTCTAGCGGGCACAGATACGCAGTATTTT	CASSFLAGTDTQYF
NA	NA	TRBV10-3	TRBJ2-1	TGTGCCATCGGCGACTTCTCCTACAATGAGCAGTTCTTC	CAIGDFSYNEQFF
NA	TRBD2	TRBV5-6	TRBJ2-2	TGTGCCAGCAGCCGCGGGACTAGCGGGAGAAGCACCGGGGAGCTGTTTTTT	CASSRGTSGRSTGELFF
NA	TRBD1	TRBV14	TRBJ1-4	TGTGCCAGCAGCCAACTGACAGGGTACAGTGAAAAACTGTTTTTT	CASSQLTGYSEKLFF
NA	NA	TRBV11-3	TRBJ1-2	TGTGCCAGCAGCTTAGATGGTGGAGCTAACTATGGCTACACCTTC	CASSLDGGANYGYTF
few	NA	TRBV27	TRBJ1-6	TGTGCCAGCAGTTTATCGACAGAGAATAATTCACCCCTCCACTTT	CASSLSTENNSPLHF
NA	NA	TRBV9	TRBJ2-3	TGTGCCAGCAGCGTAGGTAATACGCAGTATTTT	CASSVGNTQYF
NA	TRBD2	TRBV7-9	TRBJ2-3	TGTGCCAGCAGCTCGGGACTAGCGGGCACAGATACGCAGTATTTT	CASSSGLAGTDTQYF
once	NA	TRBV13	TRBJ2-5	TGTGCCAGCAGCTCAAGACTAGTGGTACAAGAGCCCCAGTACTTC	CASSSRLVVQEPQYF
NA	NA	TRBV6-6	TRBJ1-1	TGTGCCAGCAGCCGGTCAGAAGCTTTCTTT	CASSRSEAFF
NA	TRBD2	TRBV7-2	TRBJ2-7	TGTGCCAGCAGCTTAGAAGGGACTAGCGGGAGGTACGAGCAGTACTTC	CASSLEGTSGRYEQYF
NA	NA	TRBV19	TRBJ1-3	TGTGCCAGTAGTGCCCCGGGACTCATCTTCTCTGGAAACACCATATATTTT	CASSAPGLIFSGNTIYF
few	TRBD2	TRBV5-1	TRBJ2-1	TGCGCCAGCAGCTTGGAACAAGGGAGGGCCTACAATGAGCAGTTCTTC	CASSLEQGRAYNEQFF
NA	NA	TRBV27	TRBJ1-5	TGTGCCAGCAGTTCCTCTACCTCCGTAGCCCAAGGCAATCAGCCCCAGCATTTT	CASSSSTSVAQGNQPQHF
NA	NA	TRBV7-9	TRBJ1-3	TGTGCCAGCAGTTCCCAGGGAACGGGAAACACCATATATTTT	CASSSQGTGNTIYF